This T cell receptor beta chain was found in a study of T-cell memory formation after mild COVID-19. Overall study: There were largely donor-specific TCR clusters.

This CDR3 is built from 12 residues. Germline V gene data show CDR1 as KGHDR and CDR2 as SFDVKD. Trimming shortened V by 7 bases and J by 5 bases, and 10 bases separated the two germline ends. 5'RACE with constant-segment primers built TCRalpha and TCRbeta cDNA libraries with UMIs. TCRdb independently ran MiXCR on the 5' RACE reads; one entry per CDR3 protein. This repertoire shows around 130,000 distinct CDR3 sequences, about 18% found once; its top ten account for approximately 4.7%. Findings and caveats of the study: Cross-reactive memory apparently joined, as some responding clones appeared in pre-infection memory. CD4+ bias marked clones expanding day 15 to 37, unlike balanced contracting clones.

Comments on this clonotype: Its antigen remains unidentified.

The sample was PBMCs or a T cell subset sorted from them (not recorded which). The source is a man aged 18 to 29 who had mild COVID-19 (a few samples of this study predate the infection). Cell type and time point are not known. The chain combines TRBV24-1 with TRBJ2-5, with unresolved D. The CDR3: CATRDAGETQYF. For the CDR3, the DNA is TGTGCCACCAGGGACGCTGGGGAGACCCAGTACTTC.